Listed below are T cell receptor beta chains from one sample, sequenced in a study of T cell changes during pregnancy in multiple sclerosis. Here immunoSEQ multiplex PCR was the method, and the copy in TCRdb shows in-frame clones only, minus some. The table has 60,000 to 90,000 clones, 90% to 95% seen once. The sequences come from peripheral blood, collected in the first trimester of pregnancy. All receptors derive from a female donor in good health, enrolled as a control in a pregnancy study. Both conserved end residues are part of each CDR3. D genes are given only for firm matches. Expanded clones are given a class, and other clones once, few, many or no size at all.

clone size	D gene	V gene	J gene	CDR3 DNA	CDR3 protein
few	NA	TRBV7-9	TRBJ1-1	TGTGCCAGCAGCCAGGACTTCAACACTGAAGCTTTCTTT	CASSQDFNTEAFF
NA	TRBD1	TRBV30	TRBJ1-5	TGTGCCTATGGACAGGGGGCAAATAATCAGCCCCAGCATTTT	CAYGQGANNQPQHF
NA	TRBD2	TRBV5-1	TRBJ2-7	TGCGCCAGCAGCTTGTTCGGGAGGGCCTACGAGCAGTACTTC	CASSLFGRAYEQYF
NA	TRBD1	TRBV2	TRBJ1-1	TGTGCCAGCAGGACAGGGGTCACTGAAGCTTTCTTT	CASRTGVTEAFF
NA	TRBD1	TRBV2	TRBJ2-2	TGTGCCACAGAAACAGGGGTTTTAGCCGGGGAGCTGTTTTTT	CATETGVLAGELFF
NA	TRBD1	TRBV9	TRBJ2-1	TGTGCCAGCAGCGACGGACAGGCGAACAATGAGCAGTTCTTC	CASSDGQANNEQFF
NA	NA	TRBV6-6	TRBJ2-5	TGTGCCAGCAGTTACCGAGGAGGAGGGGTACAAGAGACCCAGTACTTC	CASSYRGGGVQETQYF
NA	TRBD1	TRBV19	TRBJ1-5	TGTGCCAGTAGCCTTCCACAGGGGAATTATCAGCCCCAGCATTTT	CASSLPQGNYQPQHF
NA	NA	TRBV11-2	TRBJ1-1	TGTGCCAGCAGCTTCCAGGGAACCTTCACTGAAGCTTTCTTT	CASSFQGTFTEAFF
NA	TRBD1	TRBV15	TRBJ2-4	TGTGCCACCAGCAGAGATCAGGGGGTTGCCAAAAACATTCAGTACTTC	CATSRDQGVAKNIQYF
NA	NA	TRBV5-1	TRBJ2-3	TGCGCCAGCAGCGAGGTAGCGGGACAGGGTGGAGATACGCAGTATTTT	CASSEVAGQGGDTQYF
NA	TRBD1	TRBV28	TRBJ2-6	TGTGCCAGCAGTTTAGCAGGACAGGGTTTCTCTGGGGCCAACGTCCTGACTTTC	CASSLAGQGFSGANVLTF
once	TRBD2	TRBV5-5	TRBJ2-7	TGTGCCAGCAGCTTAGGGGTAGCGGGAGAATACGAGCAGTACTTC	CASSLGVAGEYEQYF
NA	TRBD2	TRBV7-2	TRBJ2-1	TGTGCCAGCAGCTTATCGGGACTAGCGGCTTACAATGAGCAGTTCTTC	CASSLSGLAAYNEQFF
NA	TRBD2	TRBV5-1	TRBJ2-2	TGCGCCAGCAGACCTGAAGCGGGGACCGGGGAGCTGTTTTTT	CASRPEAGTGELFF
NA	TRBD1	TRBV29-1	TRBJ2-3	TGCAGCGTTGGGGGGACAGCTAGCACAGATACGCAGTATTTT	CSVGGTASTDTQYF
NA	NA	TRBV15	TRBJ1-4	TGTGCCACCAGCAGAGGGGGGCTACAACTTGAAAAACTGTTTTTT	CATSRGGLQLEKLFF
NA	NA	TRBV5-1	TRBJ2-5	TGCGCCAGCAGCTCACAGGGGAGGGAGACCCAGTACTTC	CASSSQGRETQYF
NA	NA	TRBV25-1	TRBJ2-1	TGTGCCAGCAGTGAATCGACTTCGAAGTTCTTC	CASSESTSKFF
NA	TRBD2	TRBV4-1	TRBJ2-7	TGCGCCAGCAGCCTAAAGACAGGGACTAGCGGGAGGTCCATGGGGTACGAGCAGTACTTC	CASSLKTGTSGRSMGYEQYF
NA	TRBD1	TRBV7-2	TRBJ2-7	TGTGCCAGCAGCTCCCGAACAGGGGGCCCCTACGAGCAGTACTTC	CASSSRTGGPYEQYF
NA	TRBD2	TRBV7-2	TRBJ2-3	TGTGCCAGCATCCCGGGAATAGCGGGAACCGGAGATACGCAGTATTTT	CASIPGIAGTGDTQYF
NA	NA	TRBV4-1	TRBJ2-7	TGCGCCAGCAGCCTGGGGGGTAGCGGAACCTACGAGCAGTACTTC	CASSLGGSGTYEQYF
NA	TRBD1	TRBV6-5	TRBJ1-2	TGTGCCAGCAGAGAGTCAGGGGGCGACTATGGCTACACCTTC	CASRESGGDYGYTF
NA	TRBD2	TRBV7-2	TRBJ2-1	TGTGCCAGCAAAAAGGGACTAGCCCACAATGAGCAGTTCTTC	CASKKGLAHNEQFF
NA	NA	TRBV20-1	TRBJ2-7	TGCAGTGCTGGGGGCTTCGGGAAGCAGTACTTC	CSAGGFGKQYF
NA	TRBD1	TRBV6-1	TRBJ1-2	TGTGCCAGCAGTTGGACAGGGAGCTATGGCTACACCTTC	CASSWTGSYGYTF
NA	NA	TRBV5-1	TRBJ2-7	TGCGCCAGCAACGAGGGCTACGAGCAGTACTTC	CASNEGYEQYF
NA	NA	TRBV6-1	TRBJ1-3	TGTGCCAGTAGGACTTCTCAGGACTCTGGAAACACCATATATTTT	CASRTSQDSGNTIYF
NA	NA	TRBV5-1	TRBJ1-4	TGCGCCAGCAGCCCAACAGTCGCTAATGAAAAACTGTTTTTT	CASSPTVANEKLFF
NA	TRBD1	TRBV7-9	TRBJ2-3	TGTGCCAGCAGCCCCACACCCGGACAGGGAACAGATACGCAGTATTTT	CASSPTPGQGTDTQYF
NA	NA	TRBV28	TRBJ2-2	TGTGCCAGCAGTTTGGCAGGACTACCTTGGGGGTACACCGGGGAGCTGTTTTTT	CASSLAGLPWGYTGELFF
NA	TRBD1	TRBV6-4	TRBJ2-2	TGTGCCAGCAGTGCACAGGGGGCCAACGGGGAGCTGTTTTTT	CASSAQGANGELFF
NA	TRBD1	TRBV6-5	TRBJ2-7	TGTGCCAGCAGTACTCGGACAGGGGCCTACGAGCAGTACTTC	CASSTRTGAYEQYF
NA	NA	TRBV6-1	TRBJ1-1	TGTGCCAGCACCCCCGCCCGGGTTAACACTGAAGCTTTCTTT	CASTPARVNTEAFF
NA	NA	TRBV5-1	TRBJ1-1	TGCGCCAGCAGCTTGGTAGGGGCAGGGTTGAACACTGAAGCTTTCTTT	CASSLVGAGLNTEAFF
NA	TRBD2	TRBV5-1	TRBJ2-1	TGCGCCAGCAGCGACCCTAGCGGGAGCTCCTACAATGAGCAGTTCTTC	CASSDPSGSSYNEQFF
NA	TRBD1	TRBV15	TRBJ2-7	TGTGCCACCAGCAACAGGGGAGCCTACGAGCAGTACTTC	CATSNRGAYEQYF
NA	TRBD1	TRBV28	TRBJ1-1	TGTGCCAGCAGTCTCACGACAGGGGTGAACACTGAAGCTTTCTTT	CASSLTTGVNTEAFF
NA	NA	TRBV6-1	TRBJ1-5	TGTGCCAGCAGTAAGGGGTATAGCAATCAGCCCCAGCATTTT	CASSKGYSNQPQHF
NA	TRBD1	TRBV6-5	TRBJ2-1	TGTGCCAGCAGTAGACAGGGGGTGGTGGATGAGCAGTTCTTC	CASSRQGVVDEQFF
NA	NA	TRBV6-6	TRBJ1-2	TGTGCCAGCAGTTCGCAGACAGTTAACTATGGCTACACCTTC	CASSSQTVNYGYTF
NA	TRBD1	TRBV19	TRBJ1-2	TGTGCCAGTAGTCCCGGGACAGGGATTCGTCCGGGCTACACCTTC	CASSPGTGIRPGYTF
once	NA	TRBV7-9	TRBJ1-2	TGTGCCAGCAGCTTAAAGGGGGAAGGCAACTATGGCTACACCTTC	CASSLKGEGNYGYTF
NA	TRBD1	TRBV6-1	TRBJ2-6	TGTGCCAGCAGTGAATTGGGACAGGGGGCGGAAGGGGCCAACGTCCTGACTTTC	CASSELGQGAEGANVLTF
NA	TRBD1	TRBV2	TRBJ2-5	TGTGCCAGCAGGGACAGGGGTGGTTTGAAGACCCAGTACTTC	CASRDRGGLKTQYF
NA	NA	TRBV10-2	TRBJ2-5	TGCGCCAGCAGTCGGAGGGCACAAGAGACCCAGTACTTC	CASSRRAQETQYF
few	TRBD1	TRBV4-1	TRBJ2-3	TGCGCCAGCAGCACCGGGACAGGGCCTATGGTTTGGGCAGATACGCAGTATTTT	CASSTGTGPMVWADTQYF
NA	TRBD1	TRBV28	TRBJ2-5	TGTGCCAGCAGTTCAACAGGGGGCGCTTCCCAAGAGACCCAGTACTTC	CASSSTGGASQETQYF
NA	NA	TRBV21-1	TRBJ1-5	TGTGCCAGCAGACCACAGGGATTCAATCAGCCCCAGCATTTT	CASRPQGFNQPQHF
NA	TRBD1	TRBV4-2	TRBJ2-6	TGTGCCAGCAGCCAAGACCCGCGACAGGGGGGATTAGGCTCTGGGGCCAACGTCCTGACTTTC	CASSQDPRQGGLGSGANVLTF
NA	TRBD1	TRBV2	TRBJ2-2	TGTGCCAGCAGGGAACAGGGGCGGGACACCGGGGAGCTGTTTTTT	CASREQGRDTGELFF
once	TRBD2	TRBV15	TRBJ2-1	TGTGCCACCAGCAGGGGACTAGCGGGGGGTTGGGCCTACAATGAGCAGTTCTTC	CATSRGLAGGWAYNEQFF
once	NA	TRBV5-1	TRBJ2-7	TGCGCCAGCAGCTTGGACAGGAGCTCCTACGAGCAGTACTTC	CASSLDRSSYEQYF
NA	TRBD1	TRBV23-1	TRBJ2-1	TGCGCCAGCAGTCAACCCCCCGTTGGGGGTGCGTTGCCGGGACAGATTAACAATGAGCAGTTCTTC	CASSQPPVGGALPGQINNEQFF
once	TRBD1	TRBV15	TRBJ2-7	TGTGCCACCAGCAGAGGCACAGGGGGCAACTACGAGCAGTACTTC	CATSRGTGGNYEQYF
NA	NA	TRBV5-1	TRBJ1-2	TGCGCCAGCAGCTTGTTCACAGGTCAATATGGCTACACCTTC	CASSLFTGQYGYTF
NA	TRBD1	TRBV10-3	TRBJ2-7	TGTGCCATCAGTCCGGGACAGGAAAGCGAGCAGTACTTC	CAISPGQESEQYF